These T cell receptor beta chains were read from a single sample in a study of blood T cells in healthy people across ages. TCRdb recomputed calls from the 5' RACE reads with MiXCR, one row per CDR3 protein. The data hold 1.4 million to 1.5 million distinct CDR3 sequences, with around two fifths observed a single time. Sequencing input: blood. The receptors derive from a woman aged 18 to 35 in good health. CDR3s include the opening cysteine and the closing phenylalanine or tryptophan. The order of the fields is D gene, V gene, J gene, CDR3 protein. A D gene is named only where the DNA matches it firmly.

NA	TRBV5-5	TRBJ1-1	CASSPGHSNTEAFF
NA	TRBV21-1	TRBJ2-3	CASSKAERERITDTQYF
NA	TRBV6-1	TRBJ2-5	CASIHSRNSLVLEMNKQYF
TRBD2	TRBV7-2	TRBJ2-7	CASSLVGGEYGLYEQYF
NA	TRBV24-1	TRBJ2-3	CATRASADTQYF
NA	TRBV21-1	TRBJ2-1	CASQRTSIMSEQFF
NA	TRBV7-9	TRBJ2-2	CASSPRSGGELFF
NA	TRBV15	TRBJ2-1	CATSRVLDEQFF
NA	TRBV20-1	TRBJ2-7	CSAPQAFYYNEQYF
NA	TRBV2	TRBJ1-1	CASSDQGGDTEAFF
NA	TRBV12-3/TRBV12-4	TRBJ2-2	CASNFGAVNTGELFF
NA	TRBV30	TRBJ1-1	CAWSHYTEAFF
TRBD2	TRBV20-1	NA	CNADFLAGGPYNEQYF
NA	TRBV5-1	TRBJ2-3	CASSVIGADTDTQYF
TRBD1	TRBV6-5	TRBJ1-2	CASSYSRTGFDGYTF
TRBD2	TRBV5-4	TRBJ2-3	CASSLGIGLAADTQYF
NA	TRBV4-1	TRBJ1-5	CASSQDRLGGERSNQPQHF
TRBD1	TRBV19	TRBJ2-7	CASSIRQGYEQYF
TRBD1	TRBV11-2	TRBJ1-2	CASSLVGGRAGGYTF
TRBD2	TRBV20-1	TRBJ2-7	CSARDSSGGARRYEQYF
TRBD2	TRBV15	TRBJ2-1	CATSRDVIAGDWSETQFF
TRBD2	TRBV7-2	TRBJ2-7	CASSLVAGDSYEQYF
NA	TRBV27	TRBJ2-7	CASRMDIGTYEQYF
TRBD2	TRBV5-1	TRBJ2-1	CASSLAGSGTAWNEQFF
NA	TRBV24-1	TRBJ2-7	CATSKSRSYEQYF
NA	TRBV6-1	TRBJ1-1	CASIPDILGTEAFF
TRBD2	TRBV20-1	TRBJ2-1	CSAKEGSGRIEQFF
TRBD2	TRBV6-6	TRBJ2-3	CASNGGGAADTQYF
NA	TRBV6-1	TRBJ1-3	CASSEGQGTRNTIYF
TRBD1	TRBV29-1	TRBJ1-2	CSARTGEVGYTF
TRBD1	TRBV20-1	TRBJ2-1	CSARDQDRETNEQFF
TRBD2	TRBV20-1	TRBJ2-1	CSAPSSGGALGQFF
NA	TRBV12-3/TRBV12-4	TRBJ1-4	CASSLRQKLFF
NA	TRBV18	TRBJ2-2	CASSRSRGTGELFF
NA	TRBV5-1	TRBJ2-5	CASSLDGGRQETQYF
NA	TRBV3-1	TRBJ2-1	CASSPKVYEGGNEQFF
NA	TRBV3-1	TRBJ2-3	CASSQEKVTAQPPDTQYF
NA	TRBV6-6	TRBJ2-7	CASSYSSGGLGYEQYF
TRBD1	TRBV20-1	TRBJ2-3	CSARPGQGATDTQYF
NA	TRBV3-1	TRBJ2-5	CASSHWTGLMKTQYF
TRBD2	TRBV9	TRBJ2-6	CASSVGGYSGANVLTF
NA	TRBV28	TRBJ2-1	CASSSRVTLNEQFF
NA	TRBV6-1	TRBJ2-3	CASSERSFTETQYF
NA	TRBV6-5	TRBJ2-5	CTSSYSRGERPDQKTQYF
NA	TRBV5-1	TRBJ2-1	CASSFLAGVDNEQFF
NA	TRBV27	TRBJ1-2	CASSLAAGRTNYGYTF
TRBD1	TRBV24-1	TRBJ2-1	CATRPTGGNEQFF
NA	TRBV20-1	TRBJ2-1	CSATDMIRPYNEQFF
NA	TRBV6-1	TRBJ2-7	CASNQGGTDRVDSYEQYF
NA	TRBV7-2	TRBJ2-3	CASSPRHRGTDTRYF
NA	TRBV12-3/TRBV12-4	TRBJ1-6	CASSSGVDFALHF
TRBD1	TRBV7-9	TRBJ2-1	CASSGQQGAVTCEQFF
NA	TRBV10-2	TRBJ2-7	CASSETQWQGGTYEQYF
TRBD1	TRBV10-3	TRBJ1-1	CAISESPTGGASMNTEAFF
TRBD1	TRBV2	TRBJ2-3	CASTRQGTSTDTQYF
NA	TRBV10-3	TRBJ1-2	CAISDTEGEFGYTF
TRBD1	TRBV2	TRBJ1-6	CASRDPGQASPLHF